This T cell receptor (beta chain) came from a study of blood T cell repertoires in COVID-19. Overall study: Sources were T cells, B-cell-depleted T cells, or PBMCs; the material itself was cDNA or gDNA.

This CDR3 has 16 residues. With 4 bases removed from V and 1 base from J, the gap between germline ends came to 14 bases. The germline V gene encodes CDR1 SGHRS and CDR2 YFSETQ. Per the study methods: Estimates of nucleated cell counts were drawn from the amplification of reference gene primers. TCRdb's copy holds only in-frame clones and misses some; the assay was immunoSEQ multiplex PCR. That table gives V, J and clone size, and the DNA gave D and trimming. The data show roughly 180,000 clones, roughly 78% seen once. Those enrolled in Seattle joined during active infection and were followed longitudinally afterward.

The V gene is TRBV5-1, the J gene TRBJ2-2; possible D gene TRBD1, 6 bases. Sequencing was performed on peripheral blood. The receptor's source is a woman aged 60-75 years with COVID-19, enrolled during active disease. The CDR3 region has the DNA TGCGCCAGCAGCGCTCTACCGGGACAGAACACCGGGGAGCTGTTTTTT. It codes for CASSALPGQNTGELFF.